These 19 T cell receptor beta chains were all obtained from the same sample, sequenced in a study of response to subunit inactivated influenza vaccine. TCRdb reprocessed the RT-PCR reads with MiXCR, giving one entry per CDR3 protein. The sample has 450,000 to 600,000 distinct CDR3 sequences; more than 15% are singletons. Sequenced here: CD4+ T cells sorted from PBMCs, sampled around 25 months after vaccination. These receptors were collected from a man aged 50 to 69 who received an inactivated influenza vaccine.

This clonotype was detected only a few times. The chain links TRBV28 to TRBJ1-2; D not resolved. From germline, CDR1 is MDHEN and CDR2 SYDVKM. The CDR3 totals 12 residues. V was clipped by 2 bases and J by 6 bases, with 7 bases between them. CDR3 region: CASSLMGNGYTF. As DNA, the CDR3 is TGTGCCAGCAGTTTAATGGGGAATGGCTACACCTTC.

This chain connects TRBV18 to TRBJ1-4; 8 nucleotides agree with TRBD1. V was clipped by 1 base and J by 6 bases; unmatched bases: 4. The V gene's germline CDR1 is KGHSH and CDR2 LQKENI. The CDR3 runs to 15 residues. In DNA form, the CDR3 reads TGTGCCAGCTCACCACGGGCAGGGGGCGATGAAAAACTGTTTTTT. Protein sequence: CASSPRAGGDEKLFF. The complete variable domain, with remaining parts taken from reference TRBV18 and TRBJ1-4, reads NAGVMQNPRHLVRRRGQEARLRCSPMKGHSHVYWYRQLPEEGLKFMVYLQKENIIDESGMPKERFSAEFPKEGPSILRIQQVVRGDSAAYFCASSPRAGGDEKLFFGSGTQLSVL.

This clonotype was picked up a small number of times. The CDR3 bases are TGCAGTGCTAGAGAGACAGATACGCAGTATTTT. Protein: CSARETDTQYF. The rearrangement joins TRBV20-1 to TRBJ2-3; D is undetermined. With 0 bases removed from V and 3 bases from J, the gap between germline ends came to 1 base. The germline V gene encodes CDR1 DFQATT and CDR2 SNEGSKA (reference sequence). This CDR3 region has 11 residues.

This clonotype appeared a few times. The rearrangement uses TRBV5-1 and TRBJ2-2; D assignment may be TRBD1 or TRBD2 (5 bases each). Germline loops: CDR1 SGHRS, CDR2 YFSETQ. The CDR3 covers 13 residues. V lost 7 bases and J 3 bases, leaving 10 bases between the germline ends. This chain's CDR3 is CASGGSHTGELFF. The CDR3 coding sequence is TGCGCCAGCGGGGGTAGTCACACCGGGGAGCTGTTTTTT.

The chain combines TRBV20-1 with TRBJ2-7; 7 nucleotides match TRBD2. V gave up 6 bases and J gave up 1 base; unmatched junction bases: 6. This CDR3 has 13 residues. Germline CDR1 and CDR2: DFQATT and SNEGSKA (reference sequence). CDR3 DNA sequence: TGCAGTGCCACAGCGGGAAGGTCCTACGAGCAGTACTTC. This codes for CSATAGRSYEQYF.

The chain recombines TRBV7-3 with TRBJ1-5; D is ambiguous. Looked up from germline, CDR1 is SGHTA and CDR2 is FQGTGA. The CDR3 loop spans 18 amino acids. Trimming shortened V by 4 bases and J by 0 bases, and 19 bases separated the two germline ends. The CDR3 spells CASSSERAGGHSNQPQHF. The CDR3 DNA is TGTGCCAGCAGCTCAGAAAGGGCTGGAGGTCATAGCAATCAGCCCCAGCATTTT.

The J gene is TRBJ1-2, the V gene TRBV4-1; D is undetermined. This CDR3 has 14 residues. Germline CDR1 MGHRA, CDR2 YSYEKL. V shed 1 base and J shed 4 bases, with 10 bases lying between them. CDR3 amino acids: CASSQGGRFYGYTF. In DNA, the CDR3 is TGCGCCAGCAGCCAAGGCGGACGGTTCTATGGCTACACCTTC.

There are a few counts of this clonotype. The V and J genes are TRBV4-2 and TRBJ2-5; perhaps TRBD1 as D (6 bases). V gave up 3 bases and J gave up 3 bases, with 14 bases separating them. The CDR3 has 15 residues. Germline V gene data show CDR1 as LGHNA and CDR2 as YNFKEQ. CDR3 amino acids: CASSQTQQGKETQYF. The CDR3 DNA is TGTGCCAGCAGCCAGACCCAACAGGGTAAAGAGACCCAGTACTTC.

The chain employs TRBV10-3 and TRBJ1-4; D ambiguous. The V gene lost 3 bases and the J gene lost 11 bases, with 16 bases spanning the gap. This CDR3 has 14 amino acids. Germline CDR1 is ENHRY and CDR2 is SYGVKD. The CDR3 sequence: CAISDDLQKRKLFF. CDR3 nucleotide sequence: TGTGCCATCAGTGATGACCTCCAGAAGAGGAAACTGTTTTTT.

This clonotype was counted at least ten times. The V call is TRBV20-1, the J call TRBJ1-6, with 7 bases aligning to TRBD1. There are 13 residues in the CDR3. Germline V CDR1 and CDR2: DFQATT, SNEGSKA (reference sequence). Trimming cost V 4 bases and J 7 bases; bases outside gene matches: 4. CDR3 amino acids: CSAIPGQNSPLHF. CDR3 nucleotides: TGCAGTGCTATACCGGGACAGAATTCACCCCTCCACTTT.

This clonotype showed up many times. The chain combines TRBV7-3 with TRBJ2-1; 11 bases match TRBD2. The junction had 4 bases not matched to a gene; V was cut back by 5 bases and J by 4 bases. The germline V gene has CDR1 SGHTA and CDR2 FQGTGA. The CDR3 has 15 amino acids. Written as DNA, the CDR3 is TGTGCCAGCAGCCCGAGGACTAGCGGGTACAATGAGCAGTTCTTC. Amino acid sequence: CASSPRTSGYNEQFF.

This clonotype showed up just a few times. CDR3 coding DNA: TGCGCCAGCAGCCAACGACCCGCGGGACAGCAGTACAATGAGCAGTTCTTC. As protein: CASSQRPAGQQYNEQFF. The V call is TRBV4-1, the J call TRBJ2-1; D may be TRBD1 (7 bases). The germline CDR1 and CDR2 sequences are MGHRA and YSYEKL. Trimming took 2 bases from V and 4 from J, leaving 18 bases between them. This CDR3 region has 17 residues.

This clonotype came up many times. The chain employs TRBV3-1 and TRBJ1-5; no reliable D call. The germline V gene has CDR1 LGHDT and CDR2 YNNKEL (reference sequence). This CDR3 has 13 residues. Trimming left V 1 base short and J 9 bases short, with 10 bases between. CDR3 loop: CASSQVGRGPQHF. The CDR3 region has the DNA TGTGCCAGCAGCCAAGTAGGGCGCGGGCCCCAGCATTTT.

This clonotype was seen only a few times. The chain has TRBV7-2 and TRBJ2-5, with no clear D. The V gene's germline CDR1 is SGHTA and CDR2 FQGNSA. This CDR3 region has 14 residues. Trimming cost V 7 bases and J 4 bases, with 16 bases left between them. The CDR3 region has the DNA TGTGCCAGCACCCACCGTATGGGTCGAGAGACCCAGTACTTC. Protein product: CASTHRMGRETQYF.

The genes are TRBV15 and TRBJ1-2; unclear D gene. Trimming left V 0 bases short and J 4 bases short, with 15 bases between. The germline CDR1 and CDR2 sequences are LNHNV and YYDKDF (reference sequence). The CDR3 runs to 16 residues. The CDR3, as DNA: TGTGCCACCAGCAGAGATAGGGCAGGTACCCCCTATGGCTACACCTTC. Translation gives CATSRDRAGTPYGYTF. Based on the CDR3 plus reference TRBV15 and TRBJ1-2, the full variable domain is DAMVIQNPRYQVTQFGKPVTLSCSQTLNHNVMYWYQQKSSQAPKLLFHYYDKDFNNEADTPDNFQSRRPNTSFCFLDIRSPGLGDTAMYLCATSRDRAGTPYGYTFGSGTRLTVV.

This chain links TRBV5-1 with TRBJ1-1, with no clear D. Germline V gene sequence: CDR1 SGHRS, CDR2 YFSETQ. With 2 bases removed from V and 4 bases from J, the gap between germline ends came to 21 bases. This CDR3 spans 17 amino acids. The CDR3 loop reads CASSLTYRVGKSTEAFF. CDR3 nucleotides: TGCGCCAGCAGCTTAACATACCGGGTGGGGAAGTCCACTGAAGCTTTCTTT. The variable domain in full, completed from reference TRBV5-1 and TRBJ1-1, reads KAGVTQTPRYLIKTRGQQVTLSCSPISGHRSVSWYQQTPGQGLQFLFEYFSETQRNKGNFPGRFSGRQFSNSRSEMNVSTLELGDSALYLCASSLTYRVGKSTEAFFGQGTRLTVV.

J is TRBJ1-6 and V is TRBV7-2; TRBD1 agrees at 9 bases. V lost 5 bases, J lost 11 bases, and 10 bases stayed unmatched. From germline, CDR1 is SGHTA and CDR2 FQGNSA. CDR3 length: 15 residues. CDR3 region: CASSQLRTGAPPLHF. CDR3 nucleotides: TGTGCCAGCAGCCAACTACGGACAGGGGCACCACCCCTCCACTTT.

The sample holds a few counts of this clonotype. The genes are TRBV20-1 and TRBJ2-7; D is possibly TRBD2 (6 bases). V lost 4 bases and J lost 3, with 13 bases in between. Germline V gene sequence: CDR1 DFQATT, CDR2 SNEGSKA (reference sequence). The CDR3 loop spans 13 amino acids. The CDR3 protein is CSATPTSRYEQYF. CDR3 bases: TGCAGTGCTACCCCGACTAGTCGCTACGAGCAGTACTTC.

Many counts were recorded for this clonotype. This chain connects TRBV5-1 to TRBJ1-2; D perhaps matches TRBD1 (5 bases). This CDR3 contains 12 residues. The germline V gene encodes CDR1 SGHRS and CDR2 YFSETQ. Trimming removed 4 bases from V and 4 bases from J, with 8 bases in between. CDR3 bases: TGCGCCAGCAGCCGCGACAGCTATGGCTACACCTTC. Translation: CASSRDSYGYTF.